What follows is one T cell receptor beta chain and its context. The sample originates from a study of yellow fever vaccine responses in identical twins. This CDR3 comprises 15 residues. The V and J ends lost 6 bases and 2 bases respectively, with 16 bases between them. The germline V gene has CDR1 SNHLY and CDR2 FYNNEI. TCRdb processed the RT-PCR reads anew with MiXCR; each CDR3 protein has one entry. The repertoire holds a few thousand distinct CDR3 sequences, around 81% seen once, with 3.7% in the top ten. This clonotype was obtained from a woman in her late teens or twenties who received the yellow fever vaccine. The sequences come from T cells from blood (PBMCs), unsorted or a sorted subset (not recorded which), collected before or after yellow fever vaccination (not recorded which). V is TRBV2 and J is TRBJ1-2; a possible D gene is TRBD1 (5 bases). The CDR3 spells CASRMNRTPNYGYTF. CDR3 DNA sequence: TGTGCCAGCAGAATGAACAGGACACCGAACTATGGCTACACCTTC. The entire variable domain, with the rest obtained from reference TRBV2 and TRBJ1-2, is as follows: EPEVTQTPSHQVTQMGQEVILRCVPISNHLYFYWYRQILGQKVEFLVSFYNNEISEKSEIFDDQFSVERPDGSNFTLKIRSTKLEDSAMYFCASRMNRTPNYGYTFGSGTRLTVV.